The following is a TCR beta chain sequence with its context. Carried by the TCR beta cDNA libraries were unique molecular identifiers. TCRdb fed the PCR reads into MiXCR, producing one record per CDR3 protein. The table has approximately 360,000 distinct CDR3 sequences, 30% to 45% seen once. The entry originates in a study of post-analysis software for immune sequencing data. The sequence came from a girl aged 5 to 17 with multiple sclerosis. Sequencing used blood.

The CDR3 sequence is CASSQGTRLGYGYTF. The CDR3 region has the DNA TGCGCCAGCAGCCAGGGGACACGCCTGGGCTATGGCTACACCTTC. V usage is TRBV4-1 and J usage is TRBJ1-2; perhaps TRBD1 as D (6 bases). V lost 3 bases and J lost 4, with 15 bases in between. Germline-derived CDR1 and CDR2 are MGHRA and YSYEKL. This CDR3 contains 15 residues.